The 14 T cell receptor beta chains below all came from one sample that was sequenced in a study of T cells in Graves' hyperthyroidism and ophthalmopathy. Amplification of TCR beta CDR3 regions was performed using RNA transcripts as template. A set of HTBI primers served as the primers for a first-round RT-PCR of the TCR CDR3. TCRdb used MiXCR to reprocess the multiplex PCR reads, holding one entry per CDR3 protein. The sample lists approximately 870,000 distinct CDR3 sequences; 35% to 45% were seen once. Sequencing used blood. These receptors came from a man aged 18-30 years with Graves' hyperthyroidism.

This chain joins TRBV20-1 and TRBJ2-2; D is undetermined. Trimming removed 5 bases at V and 1 base at J, with 11 bases between. The CDR3 runs to 14 residues. Germline CDR1 reads DFQATT; CDR2 reads SNEGSKA (reference sequence). The CDR3 DNA is TGCAGTGCTTCTACATTAGAGAACACCGGGGAGCTGTTTTTT. Protein sequence: CSASTLENTGELFF.

The rearrangement links TRBV4-1 to TRBJ1-2, with D possibly TRBD1 on 5 matching bases. The V end was cut by 4 bases, the J end by 4 bases, with 16 bases between. There are 15 residues in the CDR3. The V gene's germline CDR1 is MGHRA and CDR2 YSYEKL. DNA for the CDR3: TGCGCCAGCAGCCCCTCCCCTCTAGGGGTCTATGGCTACACCTTC. This sequence encodes CASSPSPLGVYGYTF.

This clonotype was counted a single time. V is TRBV11-2 and J is TRBJ2-5; 8 nucleotides match TRBD2. Trimming cost V 1 base and J 5 bases; bases outside gene matches: 6. Germline CDR1 and CDR2: SGHAT and FQNNGV. The CDR3 sequence is 15 residues long. As DNA, the CDR3 is TGTGCCAGCAGCTTAGCGGGAGGGTTTCGGGAGACCCAGTACTTC. This sequence encodes CASSLAGGFRETQYF.

The chain is built from TRBV5-1 and TRBJ1-2; D gene unclear. This CDR3 contains 11 residues. Germline V CDR1 and CDR2: SGHRS, YFSETQ. V gave up 5 bases and J gave up 10 bases, with 12 bases separating them. CDR3 sequence (DNA): TGCGCCAGCAGGAACGGGCGGGACTACACCTTC. Its protein product is CASRNGRDYTF.

Only a few counts were recorded for this clonotype. This chain uses TRBV2 with TRBJ1-6; possibly TRBD1 for D (6 bases). The CDR3 runs to 16 residues. Germline-derived CDR1 and CDR2 are SNHLY and FYNNEI. V lost 5 bases and J 10 bases, leaving 21 bases between the germline ends. Here the CDR3 DNA reads TGTGCCAGCAGTTCCCCACTACAGGGACGCGGGTCACCCCTCCACTTT. Amino acids: CASSSPLQGRGSPLHF.

A note on this clonotype: Sequence at one end of the junction differs from germline and may be a read error. The genes are TRBV25-1 and TRBJ2-2, with D hard to call. Germline CDR1 is MGHDK and CDR2 is SYGVNS. The CDR3 sequence is 14 residues long. The CDR3 sequence: CASSSLMGTGELFF. The CDR3 DNA sequence: TGCGCCAGCAGCTCTCTAATGGGGACCGGGGAGCTGTTTTTT.

The table lists this clonotype with many counts. The rearrangement uses TRBV29-1 and TRBJ2-7; 9 nucleotides match TRBD1. Germline V lookup: CDR1 SQVTM, CDR2 ANQGSEA. This CDR3 region has 14 residues. The junction had 11 bases not matched to a gene; V was cut back by 6 bases and J by 5 bases. The CDR3 sequence is CSVNTGQGNNEQYF. In DNA form, the CDR3 reads TGCAGCGTCAATACGGGACAGGGTAACAACGAGCAGTACTTC.

This clonotype was seen a handful of times. The rearrangement uses TRBV29-1 and TRBJ1-1; D is perhaps TRBD1 (5 bases). CDR1 SQVTM and CDR2 ANQGSEA come from the germline V gene. The V end lost 3 bases, the J end lost 6 bases, and 14 bases lay between the germline ends. The length of the CDR3 is 13 residues. CDR3 amino acids: CSVDDSSSPEAFF. The CDR3 region has the DNA TGCAGCGTTGATGACAGTTCAAGCCCTGAAGCTTTCTTT.

The V and J genes are TRBV2 and TRBJ1-4; no definite D call. The germline V and J ends were trimmed by 7 bases and 1 base, with 4 bases remaining between them. The CDR3 runs to 12 residues. Germline CDR1 is SNHLY and CDR2 is FYNNEI. CDR3 sequence reads: CASMGTNEKLFF. The CDR3 bases are TGTGCCAGCATGGGAACTAATGAAAAACTGTTTTTT.

As concerns this clonotype: A much more abundant neighbour one base away suggests this may be a read error. The V and J genes are TRBV9 and TRBJ1-2, with D possibly TRBD1 on 6 matching bases. Germline values: CDR1 SGDLS, CDR2 YYNGEE. The CDR3 sequence is 17 residues long. CDR3 region: CASSAPLNGRGNYSYTF. The CDR3 region has the DNA TGTGCCAGCAGCGCGCCATTAAATGGCAGGGGAAACTATAGCTACACCTTC.

This clonotype came up a few times. This chain connects TRBV11-2 to TRBJ2-5; no reliable D call. Per the germline V gene, CDR1 is SGHAT and CDR2 is FQNNGV. With 0 bases removed from V and 7 bases from J, the gap between germline ends came to 9 bases. This CDR3 comprises 13 residues. CDR3 sequence (DNA): TGTGCCAGCAGCTTAGAGGTCTCCGGGACCCAGTACTTC. Translated, it gives CASSLEVSGTQYF. The entire variable domain, with the rest obtained from reference TRBV11-2 and TRBJ2-5, is as follows: EAGVAQSPRYKIIEKRQSVAFWCNPISGHATLYWYQQILGQGPKLLIQFQNNGVVDDSQLPKDRFSAERLKGVDSTLKIQPAKLEDSAVYLCASSLEVSGTQYFGPGTRLLVL.

The chain employs TRBV6-1 and TRBJ1-2; a weak D match, TRBD1 (5 bases). CDR1 is MNHNS and CDR2 is SASEGT in the germline V gene. The germline V and J ends were trimmed by 7 bases and 3 bases, with 18 bases remaining between them. The CDR3 length is 15 residues. DNA for the CDR3: TGTGCCAGCACCAAGAAAGGTCCGGGGGACTATGGCTACACCTTC. Protein product: CASTKKGPGDYGYTF.

V usage is TRBV25-1 and J usage is TRBJ1-2; weak D call: TRBD1 (5 bases). The V end lost 8 bases, the J end lost 3 bases, and 13 bases lay between the germline ends. Germline-derived CDR1 and CDR2 are MGHDK and SYGVNS. The CDR3 runs 13 residues. CDR3 DNA: TGTGCCAGCGTTCAGAAGACAGACTATGGCTACACCTTC. Translation gives CASVQKTDYGYTF.

This clonotype was seen at least ten times. The chain couples TRBV12-3 or TRBV12-4 to TRBJ1-1; D unresolved. Trimming removed 5 bases at V and 10 bases at J, with 14 bases between. The CDR3 has 12 amino acids. DNA of the CDR3: TGTGCCAGCAGTGGCAGAACTAAGGGAGCTTTCTTT. Its translation: CASSGRTKGAFF.